The 3 T cell receptor beta chains given below trace back to one sample, sequenced in a study of cytomegalovirus exposure and HLA in healthy donors. Vbeta (60) and Jbeta (13) primers were used in the PCR. Libraries were prepared by immunoSEQ multiplex PCR; TCRdb keeps only in-frame clonotypes and omits some of them. The repertoire holds fewer than 150,000 clones, with 80% as singletons. Sequenced sample: PBMCs. All receptors derive from a man younger than 45 in good health and CMV-seronegative.

The V gene is TRBV13, the J gene TRBJ2-5, with a weak D call TRBD2 (5 bases). The germline V and J ends were trimmed by 0 bases and 4 bases, with 6 bases remaining between them. This CDR3 comprises 13 residues. CDR1 is PRHDT, CDR2 FYEKMQ, per germline (reference sequence). The CDR3 sequence is CASSLGGRETQYF. CDR3 coding DNA: TGTGCCAGCAGCTTAGGAGGGAGAGAGACCCAGTACTTC.

The CDR3, as DNA: TGTGCCAGCAGCTTAGGGGCAGCGGGCTCTGGAAACACCATATATTTT. It specifies CASSLGAAGSGNTIYF. The chain carries TRBV7-9 and TRBJ1-3; D is unclear. The CDR3 extends over 16 amino acids. Germline CDR1 is SEHNR and CDR2 is FQNEAQ (reference sequence). Trimming removed 1 base from V and 0 bases from J, with 10 bases in between.

This clone was recorded a few times. The rearrangement joins TRBV5-5 to TRBJ1-2, with 10 bases matching TRBD1. V lost 2 bases and J lost 3; bases outside the gene matches: 1. This CDR3 region has 14 residues. Germline V gene data show CDR1 as SGHKS and CDR2 as YYEKEE (reference sequence). CDR3: CASSFGTGDYGYTF. CDR3 nucleotide sequence: TGTGCCAGCAGCTTCGGGACAGGGGACTATGGCTACACCTTC.